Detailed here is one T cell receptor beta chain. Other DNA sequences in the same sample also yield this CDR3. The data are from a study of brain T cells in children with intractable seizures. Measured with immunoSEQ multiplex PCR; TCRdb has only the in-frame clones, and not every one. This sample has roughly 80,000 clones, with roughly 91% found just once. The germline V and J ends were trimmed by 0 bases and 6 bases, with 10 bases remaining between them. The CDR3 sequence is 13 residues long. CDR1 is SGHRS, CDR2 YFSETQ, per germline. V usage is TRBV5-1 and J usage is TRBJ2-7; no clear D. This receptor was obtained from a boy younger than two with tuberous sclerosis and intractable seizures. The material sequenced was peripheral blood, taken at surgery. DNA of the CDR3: TGCGCCAGCAGCTTGGAAAACGACGGCGAGCAGTACTTC. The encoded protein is CASSLENDGEQYF.